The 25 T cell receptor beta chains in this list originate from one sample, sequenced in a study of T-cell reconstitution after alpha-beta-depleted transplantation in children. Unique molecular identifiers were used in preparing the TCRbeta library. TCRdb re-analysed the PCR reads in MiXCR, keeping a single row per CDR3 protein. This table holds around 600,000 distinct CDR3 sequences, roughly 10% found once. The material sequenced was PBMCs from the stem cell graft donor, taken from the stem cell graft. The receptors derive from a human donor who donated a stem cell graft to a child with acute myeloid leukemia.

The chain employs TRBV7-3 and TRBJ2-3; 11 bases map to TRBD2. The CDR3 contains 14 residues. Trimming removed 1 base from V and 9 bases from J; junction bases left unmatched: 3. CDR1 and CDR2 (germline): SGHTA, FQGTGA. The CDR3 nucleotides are TGTGCCAGCAGCTTAAAAACTAGCGGGAGCACGCAGTATTTT. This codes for CASSLKTSGSTQYF.

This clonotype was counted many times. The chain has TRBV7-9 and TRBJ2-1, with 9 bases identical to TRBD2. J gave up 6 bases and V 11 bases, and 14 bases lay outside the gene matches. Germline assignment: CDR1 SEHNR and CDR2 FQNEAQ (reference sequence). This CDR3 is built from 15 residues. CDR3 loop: CASQGVAGVGNEQFF. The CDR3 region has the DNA TGTGCCTCCCAAGGGGTAGCGGGAGTTGGCAATGAGCAGTTCTTC.

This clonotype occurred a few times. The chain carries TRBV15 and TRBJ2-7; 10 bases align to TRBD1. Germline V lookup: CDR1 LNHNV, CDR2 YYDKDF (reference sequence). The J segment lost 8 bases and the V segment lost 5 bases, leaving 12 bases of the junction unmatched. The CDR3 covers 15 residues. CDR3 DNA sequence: TGTGCCACCAGCGGACCGGGACAGGGGACTACGAAGCAGTACTTC. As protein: CATSGPGQGTTKQYF.

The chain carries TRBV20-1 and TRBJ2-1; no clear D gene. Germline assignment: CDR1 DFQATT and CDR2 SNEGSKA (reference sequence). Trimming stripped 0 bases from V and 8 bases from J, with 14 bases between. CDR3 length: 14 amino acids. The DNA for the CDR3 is TGCAGTGCTAGAGATATCAGGCTAGTATATGAGCAGTTCTTC. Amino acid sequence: CSARDIRLVYEQFF.

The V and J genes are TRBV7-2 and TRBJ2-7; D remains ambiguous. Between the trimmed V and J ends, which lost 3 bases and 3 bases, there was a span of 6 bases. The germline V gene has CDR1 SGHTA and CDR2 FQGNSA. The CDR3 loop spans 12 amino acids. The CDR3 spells CASSFPDYEQYF. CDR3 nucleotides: TGTGCCAGCAGCTTCCCAGACTACGAGCAGTACTTC.

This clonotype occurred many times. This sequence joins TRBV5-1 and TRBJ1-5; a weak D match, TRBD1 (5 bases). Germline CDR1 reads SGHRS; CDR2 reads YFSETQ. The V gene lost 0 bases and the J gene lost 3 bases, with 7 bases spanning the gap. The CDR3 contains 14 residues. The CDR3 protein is CASSLEGNNQPQHF. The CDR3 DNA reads TGCGCCAGCAGCTTGGAGGGGAACAATCAGCCCCAGCATTTT.

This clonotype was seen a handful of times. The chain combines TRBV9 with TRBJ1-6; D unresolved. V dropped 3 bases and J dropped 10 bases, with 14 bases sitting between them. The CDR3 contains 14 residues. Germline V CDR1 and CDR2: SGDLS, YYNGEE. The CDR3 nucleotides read TGTGCCAGCAGCGCAGAGGGAATTAGCTCACCCCTCCACTTT. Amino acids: CASSAEGISSPLHF.

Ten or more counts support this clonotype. The chain's CDR3 is CASSTATGGREKLFF. CDR3 DNA sequence: TGCGCCAGCAGCACCGCGACAGGGGGCCGGGAAAAACTGTTTTTT. V and J are TRBV5-1 and TRBJ1-4, with 10 bases matching TRBD1. The CDR3 runs 15 residues. The V gene's germline CDR1 is SGHRS and CDR2 YFSETQ. With 4 bases clipped from V and 8 bases from J, the junction kept 8 bases outside the gene matches.

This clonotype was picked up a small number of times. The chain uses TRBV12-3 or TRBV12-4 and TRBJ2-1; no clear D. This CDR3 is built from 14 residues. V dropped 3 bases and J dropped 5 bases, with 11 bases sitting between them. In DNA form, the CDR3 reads TGTGCCAGCAGTTTCCCTGCGTCAGACAATGAGCAGTTCTTC. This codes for CASSFPASDNEQFF.

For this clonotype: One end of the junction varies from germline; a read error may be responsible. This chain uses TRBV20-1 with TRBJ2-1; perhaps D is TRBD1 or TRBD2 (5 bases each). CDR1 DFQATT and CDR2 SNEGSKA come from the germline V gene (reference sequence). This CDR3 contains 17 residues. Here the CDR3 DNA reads TGCTGTGCTGGACGAGTTGGGGGAGCTCTAAGAGGCAATGAGCAGTTCTTC. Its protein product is CCAGRVGGALRGNEQFF.

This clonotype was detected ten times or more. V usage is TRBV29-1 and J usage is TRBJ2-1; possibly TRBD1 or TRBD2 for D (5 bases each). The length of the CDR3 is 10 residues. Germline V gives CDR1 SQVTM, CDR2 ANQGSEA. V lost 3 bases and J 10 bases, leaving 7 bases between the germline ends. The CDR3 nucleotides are TGCAGCGTTGACGGGACCGAGCAGTTCTTC. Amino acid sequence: CSVDGTEQFF.

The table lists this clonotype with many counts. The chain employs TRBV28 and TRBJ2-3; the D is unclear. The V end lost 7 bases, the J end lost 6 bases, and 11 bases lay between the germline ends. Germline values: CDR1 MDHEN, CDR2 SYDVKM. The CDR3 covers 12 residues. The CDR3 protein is CASTIGLDTQYF. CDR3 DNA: TGTGCCAGCACCATAGGTTTGGATACGCAGTATTTT.

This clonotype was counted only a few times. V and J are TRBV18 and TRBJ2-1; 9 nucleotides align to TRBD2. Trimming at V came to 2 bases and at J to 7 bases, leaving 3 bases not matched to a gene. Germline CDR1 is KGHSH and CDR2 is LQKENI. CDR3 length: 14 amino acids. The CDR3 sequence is CASSPSLAGNEQFF. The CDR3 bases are TGTGCCAGCTCACCATCCCTAGCGGGAAATGAGCAGTTCTTC.

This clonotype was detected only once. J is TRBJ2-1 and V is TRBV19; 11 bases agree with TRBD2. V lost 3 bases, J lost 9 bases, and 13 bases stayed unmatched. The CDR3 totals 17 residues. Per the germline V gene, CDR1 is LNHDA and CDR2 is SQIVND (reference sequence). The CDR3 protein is CASSIGKLAGVAGEQFF. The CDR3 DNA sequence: TGTGCCAGTAGTATTGGTAAACTAGCGGGAGTAGCCGGTGAGCAGTTCTTC.

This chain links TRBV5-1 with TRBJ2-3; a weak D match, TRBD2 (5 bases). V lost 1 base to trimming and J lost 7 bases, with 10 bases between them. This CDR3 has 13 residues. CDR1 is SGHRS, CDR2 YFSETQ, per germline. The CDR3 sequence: CASSLPEGNTQYF. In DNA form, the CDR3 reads TGCGCCAGCAGCTTGCCCGAGGGAAATACGCAGTATTTT.

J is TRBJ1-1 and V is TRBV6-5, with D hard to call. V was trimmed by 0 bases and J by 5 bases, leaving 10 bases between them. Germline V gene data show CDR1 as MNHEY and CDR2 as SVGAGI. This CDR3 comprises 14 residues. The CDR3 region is CASSYSRVRTEAFF. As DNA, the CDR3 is TGTGCCAGCAGTTACTCCCGGGTAAGGACTGAAGCTTTCTTT.

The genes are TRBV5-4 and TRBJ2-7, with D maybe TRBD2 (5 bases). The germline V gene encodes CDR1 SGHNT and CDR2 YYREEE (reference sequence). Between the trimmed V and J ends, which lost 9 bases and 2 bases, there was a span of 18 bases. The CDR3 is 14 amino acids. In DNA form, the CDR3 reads TGTGCCACGACAACCGGACTGACGACCTACGAGCAGTACTTC. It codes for CATTTGLTTYEQYF.

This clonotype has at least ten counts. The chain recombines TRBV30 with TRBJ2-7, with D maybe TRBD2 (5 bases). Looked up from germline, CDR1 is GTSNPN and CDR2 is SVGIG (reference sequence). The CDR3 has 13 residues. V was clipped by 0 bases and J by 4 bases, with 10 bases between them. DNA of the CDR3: TGTGCCTGGAGTGTACGCGGCGGGTACGAGCAGTACTTC. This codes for CAWSVRGGYEQYF.

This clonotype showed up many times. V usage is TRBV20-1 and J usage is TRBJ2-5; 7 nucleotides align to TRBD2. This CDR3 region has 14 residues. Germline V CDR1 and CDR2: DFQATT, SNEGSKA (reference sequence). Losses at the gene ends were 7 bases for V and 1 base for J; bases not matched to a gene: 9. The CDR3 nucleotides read TGCAGTGTCCGGCGGCTAGCGGCCCAAGAGACCCAGTACTTC. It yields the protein CSVRRLAAQETQYF.

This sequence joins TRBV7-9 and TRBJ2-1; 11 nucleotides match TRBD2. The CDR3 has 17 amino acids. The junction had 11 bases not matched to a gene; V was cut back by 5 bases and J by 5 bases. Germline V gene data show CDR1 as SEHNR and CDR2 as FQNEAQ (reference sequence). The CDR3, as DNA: TGTGCCAGCAGCACCACGGCCGGGACTAGCGGCAACAATGAGCAGTTCTTC. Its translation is CASSTTAGTSGNNEQFF.

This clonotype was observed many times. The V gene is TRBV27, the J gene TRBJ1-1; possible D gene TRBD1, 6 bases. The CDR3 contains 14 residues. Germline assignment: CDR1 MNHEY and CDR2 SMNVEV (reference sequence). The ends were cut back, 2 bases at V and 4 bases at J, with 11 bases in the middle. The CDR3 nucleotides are TGTGCCAGCAGTTTAACGGGCAGGGGCACTGAAGCTTTCTTT. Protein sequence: CASSLTGRGTEAFF.

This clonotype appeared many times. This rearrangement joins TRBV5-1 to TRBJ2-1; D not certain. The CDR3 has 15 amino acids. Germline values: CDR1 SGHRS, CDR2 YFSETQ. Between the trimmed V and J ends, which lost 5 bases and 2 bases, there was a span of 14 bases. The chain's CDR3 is CASSIAGFAYNEQFF. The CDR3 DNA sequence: TGCGCCAGCAGTATAGCCGGCTTCGCCTACAATGAGCAGTTCTTC.

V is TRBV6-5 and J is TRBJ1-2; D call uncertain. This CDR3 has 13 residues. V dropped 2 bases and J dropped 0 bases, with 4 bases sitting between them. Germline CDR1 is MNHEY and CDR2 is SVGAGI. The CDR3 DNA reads TGTGCCAGCAGTTACCAGACTAACTATGGCTACACCTTC. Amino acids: CASSYQTNYGYTF.

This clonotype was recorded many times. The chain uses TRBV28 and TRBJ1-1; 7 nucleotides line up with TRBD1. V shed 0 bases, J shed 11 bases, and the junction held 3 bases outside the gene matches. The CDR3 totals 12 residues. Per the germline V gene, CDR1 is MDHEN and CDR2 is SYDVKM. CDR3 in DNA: TGTGCCAGCAGTTTATGGAGGGGGCTGGCTTTCTTT. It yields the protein CASSLWRGLAFF.

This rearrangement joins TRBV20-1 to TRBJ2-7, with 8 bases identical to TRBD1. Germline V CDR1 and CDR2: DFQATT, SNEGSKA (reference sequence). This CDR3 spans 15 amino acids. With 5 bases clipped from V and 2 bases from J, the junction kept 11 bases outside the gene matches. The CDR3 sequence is CSADKQGVTPYEQYF. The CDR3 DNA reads TGCAGTGCTGACAAACAGGGGGTGACCCCCTACGAGCAGTACTTC.